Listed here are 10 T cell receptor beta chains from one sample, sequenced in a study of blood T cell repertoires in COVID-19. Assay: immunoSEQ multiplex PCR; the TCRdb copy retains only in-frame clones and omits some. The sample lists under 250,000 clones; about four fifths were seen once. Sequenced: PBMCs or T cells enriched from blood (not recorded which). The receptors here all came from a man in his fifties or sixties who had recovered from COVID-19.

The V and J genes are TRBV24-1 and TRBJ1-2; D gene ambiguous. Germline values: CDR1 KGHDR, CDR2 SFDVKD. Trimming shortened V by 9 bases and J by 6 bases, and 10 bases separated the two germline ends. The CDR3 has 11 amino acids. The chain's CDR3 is CATSDYNGYTF. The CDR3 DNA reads TGTGCCACCTCTGACTATAATGGCTACACCTTC.

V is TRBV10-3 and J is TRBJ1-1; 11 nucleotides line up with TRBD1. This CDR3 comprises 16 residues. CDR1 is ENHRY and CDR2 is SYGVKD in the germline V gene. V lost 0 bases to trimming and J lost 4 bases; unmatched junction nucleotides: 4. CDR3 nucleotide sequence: TGTGCCATCAGTGAGTCGCCGGGACAGGGGGGCACTGAAGCTTTCTTT. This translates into CAISESPGQGGTEAFF.

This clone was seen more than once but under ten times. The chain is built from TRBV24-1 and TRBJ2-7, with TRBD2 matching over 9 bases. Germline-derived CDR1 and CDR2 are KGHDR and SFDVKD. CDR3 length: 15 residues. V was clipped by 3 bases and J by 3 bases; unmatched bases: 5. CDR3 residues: CATSDGRGGFYEQYF. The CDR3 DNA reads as TGTGCCACCAGTGATGGGCGGGGGGGGTTCTACGAGCAGTACTTC.

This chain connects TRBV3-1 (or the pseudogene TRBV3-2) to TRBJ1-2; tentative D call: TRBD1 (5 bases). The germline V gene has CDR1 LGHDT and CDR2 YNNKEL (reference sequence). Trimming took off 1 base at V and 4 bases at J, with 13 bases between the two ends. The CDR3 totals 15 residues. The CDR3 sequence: CASSQGGAEGYGYTF. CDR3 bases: TGTGCCAGCAGCCAAGGAGGGGCGGAGGGCTATGGCTACACCTTC.

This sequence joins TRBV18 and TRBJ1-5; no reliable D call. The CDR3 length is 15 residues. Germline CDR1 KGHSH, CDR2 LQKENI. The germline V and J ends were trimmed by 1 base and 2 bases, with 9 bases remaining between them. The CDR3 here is CASSPQGGGNQPQHF. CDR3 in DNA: TGTGCCAGCTCACCACAGGGAGGTGGCAATCAGCCCCAGCATTTT.

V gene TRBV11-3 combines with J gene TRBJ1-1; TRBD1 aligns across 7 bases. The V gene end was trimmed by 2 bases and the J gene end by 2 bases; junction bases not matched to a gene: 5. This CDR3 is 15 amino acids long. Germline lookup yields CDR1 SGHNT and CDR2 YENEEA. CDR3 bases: TGTGCCAGCAGCTTATCCGGGACAGCAAACACTGAAGCTTTCTTT. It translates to CASSLSGTANTEAFF.

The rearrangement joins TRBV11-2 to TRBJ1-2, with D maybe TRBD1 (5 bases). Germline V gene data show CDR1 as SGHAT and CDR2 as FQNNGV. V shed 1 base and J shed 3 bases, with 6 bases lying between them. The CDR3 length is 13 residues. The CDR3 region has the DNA TGTGCCAGCAGCTTAGCAGGGCACTATGGCTACACCTTC. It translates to CASSLAGHYGYTF.

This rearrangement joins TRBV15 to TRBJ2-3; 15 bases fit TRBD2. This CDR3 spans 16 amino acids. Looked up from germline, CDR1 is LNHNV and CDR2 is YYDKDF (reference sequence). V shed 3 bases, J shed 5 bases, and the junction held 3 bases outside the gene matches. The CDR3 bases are TGTGCCACCAGCAGGCTGGGACTAGCGGGGGGAGATACGCAGTATTTT. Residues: CATSRLGLAGGDTQYF.

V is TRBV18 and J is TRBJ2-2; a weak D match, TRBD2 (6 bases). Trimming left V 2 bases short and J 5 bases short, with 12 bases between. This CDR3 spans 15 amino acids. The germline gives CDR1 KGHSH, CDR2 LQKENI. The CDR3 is CASSPFTGETGELFF. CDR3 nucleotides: TGTGCCAGCTCACCATTTACGGGGGAGACCGGGGAGCTGTTTTTT.

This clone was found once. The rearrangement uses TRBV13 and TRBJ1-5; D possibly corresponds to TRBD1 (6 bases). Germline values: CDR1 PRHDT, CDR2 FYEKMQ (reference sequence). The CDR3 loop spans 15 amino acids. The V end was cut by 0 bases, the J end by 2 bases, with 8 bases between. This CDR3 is CASSLGGGGNQPQHF. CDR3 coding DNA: TGTGCCAGCAGCTTAGGAGGGGGAGGCAATCAGCCCCAGCATTTT.